The source of this TCR beta chain is a study of radiation and T cells in renal cell carcinoma. Germline CDR1 is LGHNA and CDR2 is YSLEER. The V and J ends lost 3 bases and 7 bases, in that order; junction bases with no gene match: 4. CDR3 size: 14 residues. Data came from immunoSEQ multiplex PCR; TCRdb stores just in-frame clones and leaves some out. The sample includes 75,000 to 90,000 clones, nearly 90% of them seen just once. Time point defined: blood 4 weeks post-SBRT, at nephrectomy. The treatment here: 15 Gy SBRT to primary tumor, nephrectomy 4 weeks later. Nephrectomy followed 15 Gy stereotactic body radiation by 4 weeks. After SBRT, blood was collected at 2 and 4 weeks, plus baseline. The patient's renal cell carcinoma had clear cell pathology. Overall study findings and caveats: Without pretreatment biopsies, baseline tumor clonotype presence was undetermined.

As regards this clone: The antigen remains unidentified.

The chain links TRBV4-3 to TRBJ2-1, with 9 bases matching TRBD2. The sample in question was blood, obtained from a patient whose treatment included radiotherapy and nephrectomy. This TCR was recovered from a woman in her 70s with renal cell carcinoma. The CDR3 here is CASSQGLAGNEQFF. DNA for the CDR3: TGCGCCAGCAGCCAGGGACTAGCAGGGAATGAGCAGTTCTTC.